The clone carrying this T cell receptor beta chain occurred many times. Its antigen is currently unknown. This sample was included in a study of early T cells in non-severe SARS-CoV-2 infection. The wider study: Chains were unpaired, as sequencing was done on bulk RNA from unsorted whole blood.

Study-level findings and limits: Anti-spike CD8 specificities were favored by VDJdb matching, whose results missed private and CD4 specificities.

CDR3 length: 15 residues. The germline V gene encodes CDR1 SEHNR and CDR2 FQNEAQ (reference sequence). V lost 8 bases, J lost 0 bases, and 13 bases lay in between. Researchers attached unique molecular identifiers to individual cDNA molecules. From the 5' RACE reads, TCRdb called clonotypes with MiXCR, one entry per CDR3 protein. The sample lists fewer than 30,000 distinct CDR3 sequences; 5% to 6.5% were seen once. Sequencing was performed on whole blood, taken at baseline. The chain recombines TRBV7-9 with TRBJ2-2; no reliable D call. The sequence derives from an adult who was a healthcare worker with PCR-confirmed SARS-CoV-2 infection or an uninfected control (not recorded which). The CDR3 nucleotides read TGTGCCAGCCGACTTTTGGGGTCGAACACCGGGGAGCTGTTTTTT. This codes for CASRLLGSNTGELFF.